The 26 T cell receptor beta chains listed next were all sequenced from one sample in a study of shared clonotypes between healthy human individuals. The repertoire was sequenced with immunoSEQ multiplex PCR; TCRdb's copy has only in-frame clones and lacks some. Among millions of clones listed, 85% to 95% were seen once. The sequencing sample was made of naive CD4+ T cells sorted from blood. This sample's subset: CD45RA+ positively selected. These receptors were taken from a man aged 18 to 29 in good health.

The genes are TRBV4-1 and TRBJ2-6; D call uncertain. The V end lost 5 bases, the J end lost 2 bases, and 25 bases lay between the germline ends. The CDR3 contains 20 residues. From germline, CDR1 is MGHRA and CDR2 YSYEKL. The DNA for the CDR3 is TGCGCCAGCAGCTTTCCCTCAGGCCAGGCTATTCCTGCTGGGGCCAACGTCCTGACTTTC. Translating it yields CASSFPSGQAIPAGANVLTF.

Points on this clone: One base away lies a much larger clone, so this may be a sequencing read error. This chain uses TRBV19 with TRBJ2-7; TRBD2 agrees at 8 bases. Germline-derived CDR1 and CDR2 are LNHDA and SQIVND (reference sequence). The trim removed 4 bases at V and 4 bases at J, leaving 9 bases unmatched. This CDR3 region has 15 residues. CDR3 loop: CASSTAGTRQYEQYF. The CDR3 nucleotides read TGTGCCAGTAGTACCGCCGGGACTAGACAGTACGAGCAGTACTTC.

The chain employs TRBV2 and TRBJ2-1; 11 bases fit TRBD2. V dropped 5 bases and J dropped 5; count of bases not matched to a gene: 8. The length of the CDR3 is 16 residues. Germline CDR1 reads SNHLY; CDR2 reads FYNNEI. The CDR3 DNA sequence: TGTGCCAGCAGTCACTACTTAGCGGGAGGGGACAATGAGCAGTTCTTC. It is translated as CASSHYLAGGDNEQFF.

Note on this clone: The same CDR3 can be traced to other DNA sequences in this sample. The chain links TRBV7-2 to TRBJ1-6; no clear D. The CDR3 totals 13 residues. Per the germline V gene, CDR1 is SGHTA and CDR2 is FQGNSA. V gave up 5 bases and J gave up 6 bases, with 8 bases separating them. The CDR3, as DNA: TGTGCCAGCAGCCCAGGACCTAATTCACCCCTCCACTTT. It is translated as CASSPGPNSPLHF.

The CDR3 sequence is CASGLDSSGRGQETQYF. The CDR3 DNA sequence: TGTGCTAGTGGTTTGGATTCTAGCGGGAGGGGGCAAGAGACCCAGTACTTC. J is TRBJ2-5 and V is TRBV12-5; 12 bases match TRBD2. The germline gives CDR1 LGHNT, CDR2 FRNRAP. V shed 1 base and J 2 bases; nucleotides not matched to a gene: 5. This CDR3 contains 17 residues.

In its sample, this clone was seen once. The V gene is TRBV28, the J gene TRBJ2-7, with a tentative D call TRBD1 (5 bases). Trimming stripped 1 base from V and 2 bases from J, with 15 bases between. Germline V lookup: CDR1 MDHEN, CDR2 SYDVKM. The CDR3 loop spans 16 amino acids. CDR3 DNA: TGTGCCAGCAGTTTATCGCCAGGGAAGGGAACCTACGAGCAGTACTTC. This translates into CASSLSPGKGTYEQYF.

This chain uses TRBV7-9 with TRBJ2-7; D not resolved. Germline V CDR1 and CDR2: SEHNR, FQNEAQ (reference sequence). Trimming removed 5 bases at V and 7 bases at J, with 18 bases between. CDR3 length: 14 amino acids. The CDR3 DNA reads TGTGCCAGCAGCCCGCCCCCCGGAGTTGGTGAGCAGTACTTC. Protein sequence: CASSPPPGVGEQYF.

The CDR3: CASRTGDNEQFF. CDR3 coding DNA: TGTGCCAGCAGGACAGGGGACAATGAGCAGTTCTTC. J is TRBJ2-1 and V is TRBV6-6; 8 bases align to TRBD1. The CDR3 runs 12 residues. Unmatched junction bases numbered 0, after V lost 6 bases and J lost 5 bases. CDR1 is MNHNY, CDR2 SVGAGI, per germline (reference sequence).

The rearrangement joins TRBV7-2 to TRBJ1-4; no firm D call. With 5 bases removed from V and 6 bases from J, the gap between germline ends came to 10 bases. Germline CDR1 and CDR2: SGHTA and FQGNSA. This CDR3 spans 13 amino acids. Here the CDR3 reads CASSAHGYEKLFF. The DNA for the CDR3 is TGTGCCAGCAGCGCCCACGGTTATGAAAAACTGTTTTTT.

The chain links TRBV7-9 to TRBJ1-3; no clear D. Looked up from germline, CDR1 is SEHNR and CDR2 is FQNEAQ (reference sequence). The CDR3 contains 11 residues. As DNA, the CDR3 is TGTTGGGCAGTCTCTGGAAACACCATATATTTT. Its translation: CWAVSGNTIYF.

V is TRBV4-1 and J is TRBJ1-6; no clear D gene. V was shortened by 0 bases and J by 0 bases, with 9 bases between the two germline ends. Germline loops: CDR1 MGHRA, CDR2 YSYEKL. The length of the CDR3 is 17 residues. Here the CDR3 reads CASSQEEGSSYNSPLHF. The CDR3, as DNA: TGCGCCAGCAGCCAAGAGGAGGGTAGCTCCTATAATTCACCCCTCCACTTT.

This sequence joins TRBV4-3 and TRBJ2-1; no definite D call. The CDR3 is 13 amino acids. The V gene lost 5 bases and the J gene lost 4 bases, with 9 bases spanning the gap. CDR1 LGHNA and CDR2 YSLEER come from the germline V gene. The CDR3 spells CASSRQLYNEQFF. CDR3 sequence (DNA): TGCGCCAGCAGCAGGCAGCTTTACAATGAGCAGTTCTTC.

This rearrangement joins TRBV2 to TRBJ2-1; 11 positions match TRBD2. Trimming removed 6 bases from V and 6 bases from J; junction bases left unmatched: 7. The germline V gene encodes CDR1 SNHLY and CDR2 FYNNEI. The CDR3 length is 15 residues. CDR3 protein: CASSATSGRINEQFF. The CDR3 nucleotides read TGTGCCAGCAGCGCTACTAGCGGGAGAATCAATGAGCAGTTCTTC.

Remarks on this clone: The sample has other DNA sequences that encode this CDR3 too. CDR3 residues: CAISGGQGSEKLFF. As DNA, the CDR3 is TGTGCCATCAGTGGGGGACAGGGAAGCGAAAAACTGTTTTTT. The chain recombines TRBV10-3 with TRBJ1-4; the match to TRBD1 covers 9 bases. Germline loops: CDR1 ENHRY, CDR2 SYGVKD. CDR3 length equals 14 residues. With V trimmed by 4 bases and J by 8 bases, 5 bases remained unmatched.

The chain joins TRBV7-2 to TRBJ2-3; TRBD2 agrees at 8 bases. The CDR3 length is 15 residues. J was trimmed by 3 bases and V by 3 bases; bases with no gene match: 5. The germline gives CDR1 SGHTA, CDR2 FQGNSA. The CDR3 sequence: CASSFRAGETDTQYF. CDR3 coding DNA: TGTGCCAGCAGCTTTAGAGCGGGAGAGACAGATACGCAGTATTTT. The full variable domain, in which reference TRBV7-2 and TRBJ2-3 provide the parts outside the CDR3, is GAGVSQSPSNKVTEKGKDVELRCDPISGHTALYWYRQSLGQGLEFLIYFQGNSAPDKSGLPSDRFSAERTGGSVSTLTIQRTQQEDSAVYLCASSFRAGETDTQYFGPGTRLTVL.

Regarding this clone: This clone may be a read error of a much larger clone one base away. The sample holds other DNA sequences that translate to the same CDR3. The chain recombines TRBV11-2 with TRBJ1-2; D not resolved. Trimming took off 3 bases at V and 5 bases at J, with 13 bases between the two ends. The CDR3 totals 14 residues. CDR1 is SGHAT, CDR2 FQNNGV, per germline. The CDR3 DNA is TGTGCCAGCAGCTTCTCGGACGGGCTATATGGCTACACCTTC. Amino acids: CASSFSDGLYGYTF.

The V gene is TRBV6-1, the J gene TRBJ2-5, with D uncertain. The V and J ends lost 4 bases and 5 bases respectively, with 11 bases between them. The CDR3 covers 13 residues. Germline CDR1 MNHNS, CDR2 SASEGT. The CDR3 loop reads CASSGSTRETQYF. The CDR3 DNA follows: TGTGCCAGCAGTGGGTCTACCCGGGAGACCCAGTACTTC.

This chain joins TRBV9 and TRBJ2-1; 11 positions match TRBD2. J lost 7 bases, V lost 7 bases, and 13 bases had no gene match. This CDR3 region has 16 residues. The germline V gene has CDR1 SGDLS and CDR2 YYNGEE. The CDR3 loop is CASRPMGTSGKNEQFF. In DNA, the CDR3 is TGTGCCAGCCGACCGATGGGGACTAGCGGTAAAAATGAGCAGTTCTTC.

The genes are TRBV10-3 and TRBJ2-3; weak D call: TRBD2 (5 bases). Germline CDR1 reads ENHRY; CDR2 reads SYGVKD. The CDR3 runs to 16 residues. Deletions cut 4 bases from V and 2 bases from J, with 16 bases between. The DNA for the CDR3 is TGTGCCATCAGTGGCGGACTGTCCGCATACACAGATACGCAGTATTTT. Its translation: CAISGGLSAYTDTQYF.

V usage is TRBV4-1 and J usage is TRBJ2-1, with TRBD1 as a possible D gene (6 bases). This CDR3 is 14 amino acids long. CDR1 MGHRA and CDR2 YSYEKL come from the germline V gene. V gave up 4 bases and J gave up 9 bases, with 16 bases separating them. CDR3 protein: CASSLWEQGSEQFF. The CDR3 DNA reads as TGCGCCAGCAGCCTCTGGGAACAGGGCAGTGAGCAGTTCTTC.

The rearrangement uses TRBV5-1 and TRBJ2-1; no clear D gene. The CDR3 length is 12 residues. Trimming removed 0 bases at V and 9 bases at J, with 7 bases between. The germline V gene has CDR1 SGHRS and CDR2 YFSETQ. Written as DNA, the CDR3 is TGCGCCAGCAGCTTGGTGGGTAGTGAGCAGTTCTTC. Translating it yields CASSLVGSEQFF.

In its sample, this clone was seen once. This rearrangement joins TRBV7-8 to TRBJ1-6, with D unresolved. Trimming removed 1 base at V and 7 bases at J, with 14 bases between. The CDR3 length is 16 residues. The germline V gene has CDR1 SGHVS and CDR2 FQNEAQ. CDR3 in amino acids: CASSLGTPGLNSPLHF. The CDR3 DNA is TGTGCCAGCAGCTTAGGGACTCCGGGTTTGAATTCACCCCTCCACTTT. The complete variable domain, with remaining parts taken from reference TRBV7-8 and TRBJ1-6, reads GAGVSQSPRYKVAKRGQDVALRCDPISGHVSLFWYQQALGQGPEFLTYFQNEAQLDKSGLPSDRFFAERPEGSVSTLKIQRTQQEDSAVYLCASSLGTPGLNSPLHFGNGTRLTVT.

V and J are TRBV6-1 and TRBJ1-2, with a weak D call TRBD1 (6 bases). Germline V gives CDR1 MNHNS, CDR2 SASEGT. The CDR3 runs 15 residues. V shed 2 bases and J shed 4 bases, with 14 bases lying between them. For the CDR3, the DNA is TGTGCCAGCAGTGAATACCTCGGGGGCGTCTATGGCTACACCTTC. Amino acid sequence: CASSEYLGGVYGYTF.

This CDR3 reads CASRETPNYGYTF. The CDR3 DNA follows: TGTGCCAGCAGAGAAACACCTAACTATGGCTACACCTTC. This chain connects TRBV6-1 to TRBJ1-2, with unresolved D. This CDR3 has 13 amino acids. Between the trimmed V and J ends, which lost 6 bases and 0 bases, there was a span of 8 bases. CDR1 is MNHNS and CDR2 is SASEGT in the germline V gene.

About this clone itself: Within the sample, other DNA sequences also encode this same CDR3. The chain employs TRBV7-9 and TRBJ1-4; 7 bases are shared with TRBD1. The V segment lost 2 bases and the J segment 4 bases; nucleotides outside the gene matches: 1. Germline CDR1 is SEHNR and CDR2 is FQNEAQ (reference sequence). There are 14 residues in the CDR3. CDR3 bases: TGTGCCAGCAGCTTAAGACAGGGTAATGAAAAACTGTTTTTT. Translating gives CASSLRQGNEKLFF.

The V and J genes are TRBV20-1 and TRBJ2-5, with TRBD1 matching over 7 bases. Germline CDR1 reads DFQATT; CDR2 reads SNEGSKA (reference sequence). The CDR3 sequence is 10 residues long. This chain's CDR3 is CSVGQQTQYF. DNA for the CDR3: TGCAGCGTGGGACAGCAGACCCAGTACTTC.